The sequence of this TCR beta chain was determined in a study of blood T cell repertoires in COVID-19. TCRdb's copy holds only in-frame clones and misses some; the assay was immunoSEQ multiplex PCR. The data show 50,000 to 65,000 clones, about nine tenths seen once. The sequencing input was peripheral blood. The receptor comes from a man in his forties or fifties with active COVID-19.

CDR3 sequence: CASRGLAAQETQYF. CDR3 nucleotides: TGTGCCAGCAGGGGACTAGCGGCTCAAGAGACCCAGTACTTC. The rearrangement joins TRBV7-8 to TRBJ2-5, with 11 positions matching TRBD2. The CDR3 totals 14 residues. The V and J ends lost 6 bases and 2 bases, in that order; junction bases with no gene match: 2. Per germline, CDR1 SGHVS and CDR2 FQNEAQ. Drawing the rest from reference TRBV7-8 and TRBJ2-5, the complete variable domain is GAGVSQSPRYKVAKRGQDVALRCDPISGHVSLFWYQQALGQGPEFLTYFQNEAQLDKSGLPSDRFFAERPEGSVSTLKIQRTQQEDSAVYLCASRGLAAQETQYFGPGTRLLVL.